Listed here are 24 T cell receptor beta chains from one sample, sequenced in a study of blood T cell repertoires in COVID-19 (dated by TCRdb to the early 2020s). The receptor library was made with the immunoSEQ multiplex PCR assay. Sourced from immuneACCESS, this table was stored by TCRdb with only in-frame sequences that have V and J called. A share of the clones is absent; for the studies checked, an unresolved V gene accounts for under half, and the remainder has no known explanation. For this sample there are 270,000 or so clones; 83% appear just once. The ten most abundant clones make up around 10% of the sample. The sample taken for sequencing was peripheral blood. These receptors came from a woman in her fifties or sixties who had recovered from COVID-19.

The chain combines TRBV28 with TRBJ2-7; 12 bases map to TRBD2. Germline assignment: CDR1 MDHEN and CDR2 SYDVKM. There are 16 residues in the CDR3. The J segment lost 1 base and the V segment lost 4 bases, leaving 5 bases of the junction unmatched. CDR3 coding DNA: TGTGCCAGCAGTTACTCCGGGACTAGCGGGTCCTACGAGCAGTACTTC. Translated, it gives CASSYSGTSGSYEQYF.

The chain combines TRBV11-3 with TRBJ2-1, with TRBD2 matching 9 bases. The CDR3 covers 14 residues. CDR1 and CDR2 (germline): SGHNT, YENEEA. J lost 9 bases, V lost 1 base, and 4 bases had no gene match. The CDR3 region is CASSLAGTSTEQFF. CDR3 DNA sequence: TGTGCCAGCAGCTTAGCAGGGACTAGCACTGAGCAGTTCTTC.

This clone was detected once. The chain uses TRBV7-2 and TRBJ1-4; maybe TRBD1 (5 bases). Trimming shortened V by 4 bases and J by 8 bases, and 11 bases separated the two germline ends. In germline, CDR1 is SGHTA, CDR2 FQGNSA. This CDR3 has 13 amino acids. The CDR3, as DNA: TGTGCCAGCAGCTCTCCCGGGGGGGAAAAACTGTTTTTT. Translating it yields CASSSPGGEKLFF.

This rearrangement joins TRBV9 to TRBJ1-3; possibly TRBD1 for D (5 bases). Germline values: CDR1 SGDLS, CDR2 YYNGEE. The V end was cut by 2 bases, the J end by 4 bases, with 19 bases between. The CDR3 sequence is 17 residues long. CDR3 loop: CASSVQGARSIGNTIYF. In DNA form, the CDR3 reads TGTGCCAGCAGCGTTCAGGGCGCCAGGTCCATCGGAAACACCATATATTTT.

The table lists this clone with a count of one. The chain is built from TRBV4-3 and TRBJ1-4, with a possible D match to TRBD1 (5 bases). Trimming stripped 1 base from V and 1 base from J, with 10 bases between. CDR3 length: 16 amino acids. From germline, CDR1 is LGHNA and CDR2 YSLEER. CDR3 loop: CASSQASQGTNEKLFF. The CDR3 DNA is TGCGCCAGCAGCCAAGCTAGTCAGGGAACTAATGAAAAACTGTTTTTT.

The V gene is TRBV14, the J gene TRBJ1-2; D ambiguous. The V gene lost 3 bases and the J gene lost 5 bases, with 13 bases spanning the gap. The CDR3 has 14 residues. Germline lookup yields CDR1 SGHDN and CDR2 FVKESK. In DNA form, the CDR3 reads TGTGCCAGCAGCCAGGCGGGGTCGGCTTATGGCTACACCTTC. Amino acid sequence: CASSQAGSAYGYTF. Based on the CDR3 plus reference TRBV14 and TRBJ1-2, the full variable domain is EAGVTQFPSHSVIEKGQTVTLRCDPISGHDNLYWYRRVMGKEIKFLLHFVKESKQDESGMPNNRFLAERTGGTYSTLKVQPAELEDSGVYFCASSQAGSAYGYTFGSGTRLTVV.

The chain has TRBV11-1 and TRBJ1-1; maybe TRBD1 (6 bases). CDR3 size: 14 residues. Trimming shortened V by 5 bases and J by 0 bases, and 10 bases separated the two germline ends. Per the germline V gene, CDR1 is SGHAT and CDR2 is FQDESV (reference sequence). This chain's CDR3 is CASSPRTVNTEAFF. CDR3 nucleotide sequence: TGTGCCAGCAGCCCCCGGACAGTGAACACTGAAGCTTTCTTT.

The chain combines TRBV18 with TRBJ2-5, with 10 bases that match TRBD2. CDR1 and CDR2 from the germline V gene are KGHSH and LQKENI. Losses at the gene ends were 2 bases for V and 5 bases for J; bases not matched to a gene: 8. The CDR3 runs 16 residues. The CDR3 DNA reads TGTGCCAGCTCACCATTTACTAGCGGGAATGTCGAGACCCAGTACTTC. Translating gives CASSPFTSGNVETQYF.

This chain joins TRBV10-3 and TRBJ2-3, with a weak D call TRBD2 (6 bases). The V end lost 0 bases, the J end lost 6 bases, and 10 bases lay between the germline ends. This CDR3 contains 14 residues. Germline CDR1 is ENHRY and CDR2 is SYGVKD. This chain's CDR3 is CAISESLARDTQYF. CDR3 coding DNA: TGTGCCATCAGTGAGTCCCTAGCGCGGGATACGCAGTATTTT.

V and J are TRBV20-1 and TRBJ2-3; the match to TRBD2 covers 8 bases. The V gene's germline CDR1 is DFQATT and CDR2 SNEGSKA (reference sequence). After removal of 3 bases from V and 3 bases from J, the junction contained 5 bases not matched to a gene. The CDR3 totals 14 residues. As DNA, the CDR3 is TGCAGTGCTAGTACGGGGGGGACAACAGATACGCAGTATTTT. Its protein product is CSASTGGTTDTQYF.

V is TRBV7-2 and J is TRBJ2-3, with 9 positions matching TRBD2. Per germline, CDR1 SGHTA and CDR2 FQGNSA. CDR3 size: 16 residues. After removal of 3 bases from V and 5 bases from J, the junction contained 9 bases not matched to a gene. CDR3 sequence: CASSFNAGGPRDTQYF. Written as DNA, the CDR3 is TGTGCCAGCAGCTTTAATGCGGGAGGGCCGAGAGATACGCAGTATTTT.

This chain joins TRBV3-1 (or the pseudogene TRBV3-2) and TRBJ2-5; 9 bases align to TRBD2. Looked up from germline, CDR1 is LGHDT and CDR2 is YNNKEL (reference sequence). The V gene end was trimmed by 8 bases and the J gene end by 5 bases; junction bases not matched to a gene: 6. The CDR3 is 13 amino acids. In DNA, the CDR3 is TGTGCCAGCTCTTATAGCGGGAGTGAGACCCAGTACTTC. Its protein product is CASSYSGSETQYF.

This chain connects TRBV4-3 to TRBJ1-6; TRBD1 aligns across 10 bases. The CDR3 has 15 amino acids. From germline, CDR1 is LGHNA and CDR2 YSLEER. V trimming: 4 bases; J trimming: 7 bases; junction bases outside the gene matches: 4. CDR3 bases: TGCGCCAGCAGCCTAGGACAGGGGGGGAATTCACCCCTCCACTTT. It is translated as CASSLGQGGNSPLHF.

This sequence joins TRBV2 and TRBJ1-2; a possible D gene is TRBD1 (6 bases). The V and J ends lost 5 bases and 4 bases respectively, with 11 bases between them. The CDR3 has 13 residues. Germline V gives CDR1 SNHLY, CDR2 FYNNEI. The CDR3 DNA follows: TGTGCCAGCAGTTTAACAGGGAGCTATGGCTACACCTTC. Its protein product is CASSLTGSYGYTF.

This chain links TRBV4-3 with TRBJ2-1, with D possibly matching TRBD1 (5 bases). There are 15 residues in the CDR3. The germline CDR1 and CDR2 sequences are LGHNA and YSLEER. Deletions cut 4 bases from V and 8 bases from J, with 18 bases between. In DNA form, the CDR3 reads TGCGCCAGCAGCCTTGCAAGGGGCCGCGGCGATGAGCAGTTCTTC. Translation gives CASSLARGRGDEQFF.

This chain joins TRBV5-1 and TRBJ2-5; D might be TRBD1 (7 bases). Looked up from germline, CDR1 is SGHRS and CDR2 is YFSETQ. Trimming removed 4 bases from V and 4 bases from J, with 17 bases in between. CDR3 length: 15 amino acids. CDR3 residues: CASSARQGGGETQYF. In DNA, the CDR3 is TGCGCCAGCAGCGCAAGACAGGGAGGCGGAGAGACCCAGTACTTC. The full variable domain, its missing parts supplied by reference TRBV5-1 and TRBJ2-5, is KAGVTQTPRYLIKTRGQQVTLSCSPISGHRSVSWYQQTPGQGLQFLFEYFSETQRNKGNFPGRFSGRQFSNSRSEMNVSTLELGDSALYLCASSARQGGGETQYFGPGTRLLVL.

V gene TRBV18 combines with J gene TRBJ1-1; no clear D gene. Germline CDR1 KGHSH, CDR2 LQKENI. The CDR3 extends over 12 amino acids. V lost 2 bases to trimming and J lost 11 bases, with 12 bases between them. The CDR3 protein is CASSPTEREAFF. The CDR3 DNA follows: TGTGCCAGCTCACCAACCGAACGGGAGGCTTTCTTT.

This rearrangement joins TRBV7-9 to TRBJ2-7; 7 bases are a match to TRBD1. The CDR3 length is 15 residues. Germline lookup yields CDR1 SEHNR and CDR2 FQNEAQ (reference sequence). V was clipped by 4 bases and J by 1 base; unmatched bases: 7. The CDR3 nucleotides are TGTGCCAGCAGCTCGACAGGGAGCCCATCCTACGAGCAGTACTTC. It encodes CASSSTGSPSYEQYF.

The chain recombines TRBV7-2 with TRBJ1-4; TRBD1 matches at 7 bases. The CDR3 covers 14 residues. J was trimmed by 2 bases and V by 4 bases; bases with no gene match: 1. Germline V CDR1 and CDR2: SGHTA, FQGNSA. CDR3 protein: CASSYRGTNEKLFF. The CDR3 bases are TGTGCCAGCAGCTACAGGGGTACTAATGAAAAACTGTTTTTT.

The chain couples TRBV25-1 to TRBJ2-1; 7 bases align to TRBD1. V lost 8 bases and J lost 5; bases outside the gene matches: 6. The CDR3 sequence is 13 residues long. Germline CDR1 reads MGHDK; CDR2 reads SYGVNS. The CDR3 spells CASARQGDNEQFF. CDR3 DNA: TGTGCCAGCGCGAGACAGGGTGACAATGAGCAGTTCTTC.

This chain uses TRBV19 with TRBJ2-4, with D uncertain. The ends were cut back, 6 bases at V and 0 bases at J, with 12 bases in the middle. The CDR3 contains 15 residues. From germline, CDR1 is LNHDA and CDR2 SQIVND (reference sequence). CDR3 region: CASSPTFLAKNIQYF. The CDR3 DNA reads TGTGCCAGTAGCCCGACATTTCTAGCCAAAAACATTCAGTACTTC.

The rearrangement joins TRBV7-9 to TRBJ2-1; D ambiguous. V was pared by 7 bases and J by 0 bases, with 10 bases between. Germline CDR1 and CDR2: SEHNR and FQNEAQ (reference sequence). CDR3 length: 14 residues. Written as DNA, the CDR3 is TGTGCCAGCACCGGCCGCTCCTCCTACAATGAGCAGTTCTTC. Translation gives CASTGRSSYNEQFF.

This clone was recorded once. The gene calls are TRBV18 and TRBJ2-1; a weak D match, TRBD1 (6 bases). Germline CDR1 KGHSH, CDR2 LQKENI. V shed 2 bases and J shed 6 bases, with 17 bases lying between them. The CDR3 is made up of 16 amino acids. CDR3 nucleotides: TGTGCCAGCTCACCATTCGGACAGCAAGAGGGCAATGAGCAGTTCTTC. Residues: CASSPFGQQEGNEQFF.

This clone was seen more than once but under ten times. The V and J genes are TRBV12-3 or TRBV12-4 and TRBJ1-1, with 9 bases matching TRBD1. CDR3 length: 13 residues. V was pared by 5 bases and J by 6 bases, with 4 bases of the junction left unmatched. CDR3 loop: CASSPGQGSEAFF. The CDR3 DNA reads as TGTGCCAGCAGTCCGGGACAGGGATCTGAAGCTTTCTTT.